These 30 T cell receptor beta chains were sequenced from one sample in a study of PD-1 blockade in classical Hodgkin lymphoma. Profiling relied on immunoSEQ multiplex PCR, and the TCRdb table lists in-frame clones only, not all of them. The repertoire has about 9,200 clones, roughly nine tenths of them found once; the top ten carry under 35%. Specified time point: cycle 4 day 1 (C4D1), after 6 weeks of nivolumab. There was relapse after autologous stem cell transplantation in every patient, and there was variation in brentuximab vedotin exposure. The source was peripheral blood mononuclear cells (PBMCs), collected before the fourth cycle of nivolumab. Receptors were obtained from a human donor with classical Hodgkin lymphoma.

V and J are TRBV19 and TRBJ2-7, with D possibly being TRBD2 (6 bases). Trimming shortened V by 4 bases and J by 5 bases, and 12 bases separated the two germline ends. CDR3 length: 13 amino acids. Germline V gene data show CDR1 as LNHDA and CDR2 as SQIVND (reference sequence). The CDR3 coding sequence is TGTGCCAGTAGTAACCGCGGAGGGGACGAGCAGTACTTC. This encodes CASSNRGGDEQYF.

The CDR3 spells CASSEKIGAFF. Written as DNA, the CDR3 is TGTGCCAGCAGTGAAAAGATTGGAGCTTTCTTT. V and J are TRBV6-1 and TRBJ1-1; no reliable D call. Germline V gene lookup returns CDR1 MNHNS and CDR2 SASEGT. The V and J ends lost 2 bases and 10 bases respectively, with 8 bases between them. This CDR3 region has 11 residues.

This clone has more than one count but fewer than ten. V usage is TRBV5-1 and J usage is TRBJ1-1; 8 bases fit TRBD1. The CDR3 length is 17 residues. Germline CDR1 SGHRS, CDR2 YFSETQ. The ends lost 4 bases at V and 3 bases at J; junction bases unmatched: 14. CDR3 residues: CASSVNSFRGLDTEAFF. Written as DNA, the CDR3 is TGCGCCAGCAGCGTCAATTCCTTCAGGGGGCTCGACACTGAAGCTTTCTTT.

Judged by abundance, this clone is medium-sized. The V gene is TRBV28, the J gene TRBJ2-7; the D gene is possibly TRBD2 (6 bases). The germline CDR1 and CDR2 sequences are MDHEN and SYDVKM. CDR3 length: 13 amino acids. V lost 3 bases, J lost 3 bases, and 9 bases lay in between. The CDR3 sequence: CASSLRGLYEQYF. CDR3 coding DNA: TGTGCCAGCAGTTTGCGGGGCCTCTACGAGCAGTACTTC.

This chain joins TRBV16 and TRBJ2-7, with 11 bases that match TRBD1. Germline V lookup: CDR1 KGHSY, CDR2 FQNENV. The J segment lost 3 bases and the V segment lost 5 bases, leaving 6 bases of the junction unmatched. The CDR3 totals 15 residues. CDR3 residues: CASSSMGTGGYEQYF. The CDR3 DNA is TGTGCCAGCAGCTCGATGGGGACAGGGGGCTACGAGCAGTACTTC.

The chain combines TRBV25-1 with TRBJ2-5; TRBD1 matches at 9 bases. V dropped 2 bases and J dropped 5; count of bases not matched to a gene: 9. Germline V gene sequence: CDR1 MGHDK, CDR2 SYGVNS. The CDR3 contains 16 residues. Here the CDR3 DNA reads TGTGCCAGCAGTGAACTTCGAACAGGGGGCGCCGAGACCCAGTACTTC. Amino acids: CASSELRTGGAETQYF.

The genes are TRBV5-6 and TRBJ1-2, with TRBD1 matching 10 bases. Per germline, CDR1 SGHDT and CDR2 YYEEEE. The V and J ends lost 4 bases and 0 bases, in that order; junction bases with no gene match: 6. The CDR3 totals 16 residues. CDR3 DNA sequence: TGTGCCAGCAGCGAGACAGGGGGCAGGACTAACTATGGCTACACCTTC. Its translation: CASSETGGRTNYGYTF.

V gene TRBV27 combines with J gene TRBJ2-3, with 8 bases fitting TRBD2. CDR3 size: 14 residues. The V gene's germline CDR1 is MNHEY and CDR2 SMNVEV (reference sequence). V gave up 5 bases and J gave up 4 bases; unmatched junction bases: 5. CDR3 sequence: CASSPASGSDTQYF. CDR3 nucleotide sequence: TGTGCCAGCAGTCCCGCTAGCGGGTCAGATACGCAGTATTTT.

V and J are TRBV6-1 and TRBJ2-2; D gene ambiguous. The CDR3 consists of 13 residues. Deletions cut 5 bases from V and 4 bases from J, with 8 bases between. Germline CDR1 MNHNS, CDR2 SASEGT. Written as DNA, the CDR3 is TGTGCCAGCAGTCCGGTCCTCACCGGGGAGCTGTTTTTT. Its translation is CASSPVLTGELFF.

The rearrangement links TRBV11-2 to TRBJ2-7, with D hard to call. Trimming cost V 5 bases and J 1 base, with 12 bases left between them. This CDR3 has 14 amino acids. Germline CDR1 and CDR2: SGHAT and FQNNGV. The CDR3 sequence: CASSRSGVSYEQYF. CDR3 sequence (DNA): TGTGCCAGCAGCCGGAGTGGGGTATCCTACGAGCAGTACTTC.

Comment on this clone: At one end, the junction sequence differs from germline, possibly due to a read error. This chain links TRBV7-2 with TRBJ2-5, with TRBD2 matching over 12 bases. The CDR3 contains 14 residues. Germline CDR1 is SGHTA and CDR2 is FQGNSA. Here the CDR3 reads CASSPRLAGEAQYF. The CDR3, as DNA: TGTGCCAGCAGCCCTAGACTAGCGGGAGAGGCCCAGTACTTC.

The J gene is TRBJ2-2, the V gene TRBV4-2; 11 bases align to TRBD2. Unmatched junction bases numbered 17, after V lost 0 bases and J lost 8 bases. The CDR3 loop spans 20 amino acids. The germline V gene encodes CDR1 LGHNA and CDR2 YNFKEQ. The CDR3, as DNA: TGTGCCAGCAGCCAAGATCCCTCACCCCTTAGCGGGAGGGCCGGTGGGGAGCTGTTTTTT. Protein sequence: CASSQDPSPLSGRAGGELFF.

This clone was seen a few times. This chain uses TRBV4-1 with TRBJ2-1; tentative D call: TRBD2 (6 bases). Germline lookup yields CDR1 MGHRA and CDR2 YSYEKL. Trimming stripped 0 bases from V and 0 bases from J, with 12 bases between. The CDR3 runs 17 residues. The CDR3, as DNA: TGCGCCAGCAGCCAAGATGTTGCCGGGAGCTCCTACAATGAGCAGTTCTTC. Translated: CASSQDVAGSSYNEQFF.

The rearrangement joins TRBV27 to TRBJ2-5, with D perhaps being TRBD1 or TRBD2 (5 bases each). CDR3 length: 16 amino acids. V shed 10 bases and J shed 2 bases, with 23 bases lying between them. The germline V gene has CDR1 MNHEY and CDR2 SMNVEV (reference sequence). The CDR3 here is CATPREPGTHQETQYF. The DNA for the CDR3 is TGTGCCACTCCTCGAGAACCCGGGACGCATCAAGAGACCCAGTACTTC.

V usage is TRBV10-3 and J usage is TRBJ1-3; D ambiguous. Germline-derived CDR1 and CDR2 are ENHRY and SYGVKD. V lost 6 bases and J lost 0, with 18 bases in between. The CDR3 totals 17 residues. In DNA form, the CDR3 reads TGTGCCATCAGGGAACGTTTAGGGCCGAGCTCTGGAAACACCATATATTTT. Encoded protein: CAIRERLGPSSGNTIYF.

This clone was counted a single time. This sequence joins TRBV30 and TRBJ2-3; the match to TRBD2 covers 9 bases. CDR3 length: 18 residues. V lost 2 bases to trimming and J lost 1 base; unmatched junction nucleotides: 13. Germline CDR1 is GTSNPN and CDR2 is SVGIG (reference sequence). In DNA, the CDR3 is TGTGCCTGGAGTACCACTAGCGGGTGGGGGGCTGGCACAGATACGCAGTATTTT. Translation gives CAWSTTSGWGAGTDTQYF.

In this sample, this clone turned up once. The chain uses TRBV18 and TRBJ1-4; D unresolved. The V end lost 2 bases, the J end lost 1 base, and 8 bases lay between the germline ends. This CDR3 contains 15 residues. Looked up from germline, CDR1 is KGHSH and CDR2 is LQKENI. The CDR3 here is CASSPRPLTNEKLFF. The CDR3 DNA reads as TGTGCCAGCTCACCAAGGCCTTTAACTAATGAAAAACTGTTTTTT.

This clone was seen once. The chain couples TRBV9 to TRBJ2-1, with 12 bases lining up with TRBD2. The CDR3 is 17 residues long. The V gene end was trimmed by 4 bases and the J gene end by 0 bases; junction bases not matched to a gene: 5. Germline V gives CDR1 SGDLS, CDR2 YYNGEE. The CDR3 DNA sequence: TGTGCCAGCAGCCATGGACTAGCGGGGAGCTCCTACAATGAGCAGTTCTTC. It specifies CASSHGLAGSSYNEQFF.

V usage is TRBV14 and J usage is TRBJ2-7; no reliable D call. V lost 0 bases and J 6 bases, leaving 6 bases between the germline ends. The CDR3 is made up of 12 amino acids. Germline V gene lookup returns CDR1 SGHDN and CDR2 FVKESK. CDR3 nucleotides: TGTGCCAGCAGCCAAGATCGGTTCGAGCAGTACTTC. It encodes CASSQDRFEQYF. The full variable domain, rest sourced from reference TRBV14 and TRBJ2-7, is EAGVTQFPSHSVIEKGQTVTLRCDPISGHDNLYWYRRVMGKEIKFLLHFVKESKQDESGMPNNRFLAERTGGTYSTLKVQPAELEDSGVYFCASSQDRFEQYFGPGTRLTVT.

CDR3 protein: CASSPRTGANSPLHF. CDR3 coding DNA: TGCGCCAGCAGCCCTCGGACAGGCGCAAATTCACCCCTCCACTTT. The chain has TRBV4-1 and TRBJ1-6; 7 bases line up with TRBD1. The J segment lost 7 bases and the V segment lost 4 bases, leaving 7 bases of the junction unmatched. CDR1 and CDR2 (germline): MGHRA, YSYEKL. The CDR3 is 15 residues long.

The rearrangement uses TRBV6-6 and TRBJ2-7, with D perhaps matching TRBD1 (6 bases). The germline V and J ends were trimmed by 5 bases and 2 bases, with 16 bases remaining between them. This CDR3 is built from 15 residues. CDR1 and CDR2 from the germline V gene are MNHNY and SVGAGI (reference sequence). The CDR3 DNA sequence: TGTGCCAGCAGTCCAGGTCCGGACAGCGCCTACGAGCAGTACTTC. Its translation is CASSPGPDSAYEQYF.

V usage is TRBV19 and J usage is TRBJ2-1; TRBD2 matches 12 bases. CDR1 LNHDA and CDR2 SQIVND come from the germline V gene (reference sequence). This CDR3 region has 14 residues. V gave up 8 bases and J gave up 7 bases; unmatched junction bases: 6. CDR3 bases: TGTGCCAGTGGTGCCCTAGCGGGAGGGAATGAGCAGTTCTTC. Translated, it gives CASGALAGGNEQFF.

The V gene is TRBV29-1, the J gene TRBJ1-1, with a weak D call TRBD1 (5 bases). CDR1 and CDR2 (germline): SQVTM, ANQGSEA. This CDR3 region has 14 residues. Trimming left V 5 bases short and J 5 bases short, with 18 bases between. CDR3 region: CSVFGGWGETEAFF. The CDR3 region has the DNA TGCAGCGTTTTCGGTGGGTGGGGGGAGACTGAAGCTTTCTTT.

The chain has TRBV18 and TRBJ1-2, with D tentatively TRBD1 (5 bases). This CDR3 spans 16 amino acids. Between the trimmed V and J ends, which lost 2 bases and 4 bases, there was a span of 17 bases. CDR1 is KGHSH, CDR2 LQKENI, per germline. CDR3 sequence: CASSPLGPGYAYGYTF. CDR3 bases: TGTGCCAGCTCACCATTGGGGCCAGGCTACGCCTATGGCTACACCTTC.

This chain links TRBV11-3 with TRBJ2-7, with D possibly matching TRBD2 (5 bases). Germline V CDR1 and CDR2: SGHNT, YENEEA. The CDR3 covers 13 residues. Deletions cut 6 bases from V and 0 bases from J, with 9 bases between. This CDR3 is CASSPGSSYEQYF. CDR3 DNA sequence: TGTGCCAGCAGTCCGGGGAGCTCCTACGAGCAGTACTTC.

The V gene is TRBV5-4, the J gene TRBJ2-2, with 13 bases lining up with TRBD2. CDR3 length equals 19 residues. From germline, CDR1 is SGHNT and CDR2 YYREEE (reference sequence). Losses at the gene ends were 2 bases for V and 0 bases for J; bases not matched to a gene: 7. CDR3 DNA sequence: TGTGCCAGCAGCTTAGGTGGACTAGCGGGAGCCGCGAACACCGGGGAGCTGTTTTTT. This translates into CASSLGGLAGAANTGELFF.

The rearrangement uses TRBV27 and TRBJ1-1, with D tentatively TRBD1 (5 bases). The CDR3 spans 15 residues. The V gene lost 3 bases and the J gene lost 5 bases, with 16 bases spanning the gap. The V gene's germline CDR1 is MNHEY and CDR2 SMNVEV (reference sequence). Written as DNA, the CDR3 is TGTGCCAGCAGTTTTTATGGCAGGGAGGGGACTGAAGCTTTCTTT. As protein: CASSFYGREGTEAFF.

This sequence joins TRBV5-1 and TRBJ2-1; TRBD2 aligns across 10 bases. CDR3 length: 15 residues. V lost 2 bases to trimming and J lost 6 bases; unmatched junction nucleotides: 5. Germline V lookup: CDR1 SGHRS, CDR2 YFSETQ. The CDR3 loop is CASSFLAGDSNEQFF. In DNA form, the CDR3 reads TGCGCCAGCAGCTTCCTAGCGGGAGATAGCAATGAGCAGTTCTTC.

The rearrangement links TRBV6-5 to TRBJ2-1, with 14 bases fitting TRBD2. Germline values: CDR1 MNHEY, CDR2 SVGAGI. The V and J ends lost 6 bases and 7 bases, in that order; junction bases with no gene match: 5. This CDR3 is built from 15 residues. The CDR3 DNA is TGTGCCAGCAGCCGGACTAGCGGGAGGTTTAATGAGCAGTTCTTC. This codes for CASSRTSGRFNEQFF.

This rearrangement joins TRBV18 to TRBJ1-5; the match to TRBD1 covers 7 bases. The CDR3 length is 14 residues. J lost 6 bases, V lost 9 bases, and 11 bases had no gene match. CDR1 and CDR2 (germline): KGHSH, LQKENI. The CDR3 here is CASTLGGIGQPQHF. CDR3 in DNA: TGTGCCAGTACCTTAGGGGGCATAGGTCAGCCCCAGCATTTT. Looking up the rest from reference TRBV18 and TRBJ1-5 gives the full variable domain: NAGVMQNPRHLVRRRGQEARLRCSPMKGHSHVYWYRQLPEEGLKFMVYLQKENIIDESGMPKERFSAEFPKEGPSILRIQQVVRGDSAAYFCASTLGGIGQPQHFGDGTRLSIL.